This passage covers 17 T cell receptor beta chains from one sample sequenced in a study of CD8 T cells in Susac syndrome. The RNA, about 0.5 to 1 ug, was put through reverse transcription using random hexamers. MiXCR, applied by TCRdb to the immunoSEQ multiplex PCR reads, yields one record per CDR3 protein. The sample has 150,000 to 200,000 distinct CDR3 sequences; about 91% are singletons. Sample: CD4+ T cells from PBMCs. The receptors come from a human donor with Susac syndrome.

CDR3 bases: TGTGCCAGCAGCTTAGATGGGGGGAGCAGCTATGGCTACACCTTC. Its translation: CASSLDGGSSYGYTF. The chain joins TRBV11-2 to TRBJ1-2, with D maybe TRBD1 (5 bases). V was shortened by 0 bases and J by 4 bases, with 12 bases between the two germline ends. The CDR3 extends over 15 amino acids. CDR1 is SGHAT and CDR2 is FQNNGV in the germline V gene.

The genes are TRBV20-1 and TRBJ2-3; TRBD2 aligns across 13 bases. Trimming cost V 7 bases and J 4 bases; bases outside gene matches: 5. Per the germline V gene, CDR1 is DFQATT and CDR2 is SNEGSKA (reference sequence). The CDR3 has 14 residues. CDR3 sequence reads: CSGLAGGLADTQYF. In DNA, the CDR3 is TGCAGTGGACTAGCGGGAGGTCTGGCAGATACGCAGTATTTT.

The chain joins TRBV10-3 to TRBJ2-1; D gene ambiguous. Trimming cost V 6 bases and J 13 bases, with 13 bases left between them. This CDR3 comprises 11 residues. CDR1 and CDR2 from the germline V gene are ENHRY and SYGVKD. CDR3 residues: CAISDSVIQFF. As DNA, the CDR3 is TGTGCCATCAGCGATTCGGTGATACAGTTCTTC.

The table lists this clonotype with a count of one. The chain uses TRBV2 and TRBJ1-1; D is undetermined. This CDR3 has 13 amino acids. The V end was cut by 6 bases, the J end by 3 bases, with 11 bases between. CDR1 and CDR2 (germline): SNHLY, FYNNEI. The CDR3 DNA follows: TGTGCCAGCAGCCAAGACGGTTACACTGAAGCTTTCTTT. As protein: CASSQDGYTEAFF.

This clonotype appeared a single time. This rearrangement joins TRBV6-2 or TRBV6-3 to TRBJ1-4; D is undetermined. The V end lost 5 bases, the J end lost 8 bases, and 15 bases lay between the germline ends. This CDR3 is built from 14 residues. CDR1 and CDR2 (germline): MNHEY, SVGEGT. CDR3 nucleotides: TGTGCCAGCAGTCCGGGGAGCCTGATCGAAAAACTGTTTTTT. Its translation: CASSPGSLIEKLFF.

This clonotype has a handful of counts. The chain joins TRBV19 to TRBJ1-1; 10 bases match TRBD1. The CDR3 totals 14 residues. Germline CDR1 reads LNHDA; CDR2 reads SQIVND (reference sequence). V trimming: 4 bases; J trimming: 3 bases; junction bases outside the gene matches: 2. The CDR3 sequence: CASSTGTGDTEAFF. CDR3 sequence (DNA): TGTGCCAGTAGTACAGGGACAGGGGACACTGAAGCTTTCTTT. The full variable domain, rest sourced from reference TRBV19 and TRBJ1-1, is DGGITQSPKYLFRKEGQNVTLSCEQNLNHDAMYWYRQDPGQGLRLIYYSQIVNDFQKGDIAEGYSVSREKKESFPLTVTSAQKNPTAFYLCASSTGTGDTEAFFGQGTRLTVV.

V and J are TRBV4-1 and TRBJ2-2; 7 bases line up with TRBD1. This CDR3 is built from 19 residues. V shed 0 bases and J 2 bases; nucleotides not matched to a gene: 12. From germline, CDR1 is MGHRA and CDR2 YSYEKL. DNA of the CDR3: TGCGCCAGCAGCCAAGAAAAGAAGCTCCGGGACAGAAACACCGGGGAGCTGTTTTTT. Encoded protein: CASSQEKKLRDRNTGELFF.

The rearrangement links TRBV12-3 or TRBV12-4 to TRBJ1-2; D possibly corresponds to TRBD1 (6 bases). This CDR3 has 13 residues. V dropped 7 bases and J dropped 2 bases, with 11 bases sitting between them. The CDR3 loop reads CASKVTGNYGYTF. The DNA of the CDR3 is TGTGCCAGCAAAGTCACAGGGAACTATGGCTACACCTTC.

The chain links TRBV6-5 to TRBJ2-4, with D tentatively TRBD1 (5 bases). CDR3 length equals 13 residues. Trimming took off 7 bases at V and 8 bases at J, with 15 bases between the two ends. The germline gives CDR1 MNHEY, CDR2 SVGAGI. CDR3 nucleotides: TGTGCCAGCAAAGGGCAGGGATATGACATTCAGTACTTC. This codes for CASKGQGYDIQYF.

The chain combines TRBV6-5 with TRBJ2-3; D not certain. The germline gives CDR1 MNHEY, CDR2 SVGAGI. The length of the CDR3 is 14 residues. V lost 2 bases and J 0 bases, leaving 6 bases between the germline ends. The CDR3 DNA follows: TGTGCCAGCAGTTACCGCCTAAGCACAGATACGCAGTATTTT. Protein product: CASSYRLSTDTQYF.

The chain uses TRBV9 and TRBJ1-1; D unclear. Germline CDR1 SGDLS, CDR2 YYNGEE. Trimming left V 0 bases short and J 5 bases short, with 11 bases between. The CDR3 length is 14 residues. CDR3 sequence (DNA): TGTGCCAGCAGCGTAGAGGGTGGGAGGACTGAAGCTTTCTTT. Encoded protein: CASSVEGGRTEAFF.

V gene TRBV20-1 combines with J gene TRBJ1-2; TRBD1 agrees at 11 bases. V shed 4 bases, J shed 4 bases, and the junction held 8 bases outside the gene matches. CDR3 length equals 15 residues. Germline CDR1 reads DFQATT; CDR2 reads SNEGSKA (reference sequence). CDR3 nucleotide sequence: TGCAGTGCTAAAACCGGGACAGGGGGGGGCTATGGCTACACCTTC. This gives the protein CSAKTGTGGGYGYTF.

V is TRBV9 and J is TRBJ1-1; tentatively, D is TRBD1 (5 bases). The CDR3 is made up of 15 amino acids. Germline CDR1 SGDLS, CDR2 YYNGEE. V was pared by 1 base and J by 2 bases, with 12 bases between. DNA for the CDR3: TGTGCCAGCAGCGTACAACCGGGGGGTAACACTGAAGCTTTCTTT. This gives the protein CASSVQPGGNTEAFF.

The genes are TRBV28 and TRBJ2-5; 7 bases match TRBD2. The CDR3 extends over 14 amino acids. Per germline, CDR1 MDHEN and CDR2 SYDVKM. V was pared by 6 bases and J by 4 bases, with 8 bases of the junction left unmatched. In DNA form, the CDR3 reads TGTGCCAGCAGAGCCGCGGGAGAGGTAGAGACCCAGTACTTC. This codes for CASRAAGEVETQYF.

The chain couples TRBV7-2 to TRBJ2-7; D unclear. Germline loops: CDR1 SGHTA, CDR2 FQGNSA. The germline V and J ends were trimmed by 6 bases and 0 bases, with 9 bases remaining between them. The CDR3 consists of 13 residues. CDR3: CASRFPSSYEQYF. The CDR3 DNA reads TGTGCCAGCAGGTTTCCCAGCTCCTACGAGCAGTACTTC.

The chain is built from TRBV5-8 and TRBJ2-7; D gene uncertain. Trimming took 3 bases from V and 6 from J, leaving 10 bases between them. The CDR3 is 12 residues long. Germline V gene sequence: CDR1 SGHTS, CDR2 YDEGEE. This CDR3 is CASSYIVSEQYF. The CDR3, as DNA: TGTGCCAGCAGCTACATCGTTAGCGAGCAGTACTTC. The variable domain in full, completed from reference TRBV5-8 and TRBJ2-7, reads EAGVTQSPTHLIKTRGQQATLRCSPISGHTSVYWYQQALGLGLQFLLWYDEGEERNRGNFPPRFSGRQFPNYSSELNVNALELEDSALYLCASSYIVSEQYFGPGTRLTVT.

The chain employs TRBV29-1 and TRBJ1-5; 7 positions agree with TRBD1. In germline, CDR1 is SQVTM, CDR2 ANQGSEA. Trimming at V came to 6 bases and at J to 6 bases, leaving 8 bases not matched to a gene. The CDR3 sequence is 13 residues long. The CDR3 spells CSVRTGAGQPQHF. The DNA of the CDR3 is TGCAGCGTACGAACAGGGGCTGGTCAGCCCCAGCATTTT.